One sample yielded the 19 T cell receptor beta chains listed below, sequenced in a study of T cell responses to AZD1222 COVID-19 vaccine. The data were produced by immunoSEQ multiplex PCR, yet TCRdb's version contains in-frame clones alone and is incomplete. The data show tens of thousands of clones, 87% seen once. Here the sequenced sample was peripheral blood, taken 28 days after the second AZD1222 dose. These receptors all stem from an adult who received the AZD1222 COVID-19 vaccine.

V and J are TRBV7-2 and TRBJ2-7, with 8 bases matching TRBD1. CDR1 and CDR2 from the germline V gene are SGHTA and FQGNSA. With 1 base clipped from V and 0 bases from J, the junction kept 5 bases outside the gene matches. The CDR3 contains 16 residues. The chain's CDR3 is CASSLGRTGNSYEQYF. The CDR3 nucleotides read TGTGCCAGCAGCTTAGGTCGGACAGGGAACTCCTACGAGCAGTACTTC. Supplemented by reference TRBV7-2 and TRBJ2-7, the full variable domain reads GAGVSQSPSNKVTEKGKDVELRCDPISGHTALYWYRQSLGQGLEFLIYFQGNSAPDKSGLPSDRFSAERTGGSVSTLTIQRTQQEDSAVYLCASSLGRTGNSYEQYFGPGTRLTVT.

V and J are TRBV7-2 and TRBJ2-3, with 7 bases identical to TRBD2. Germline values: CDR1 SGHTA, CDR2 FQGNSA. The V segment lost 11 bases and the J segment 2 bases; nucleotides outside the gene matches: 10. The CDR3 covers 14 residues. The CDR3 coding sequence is TGTGCCGCCTCCTGGGGGGGTAACACAGATACGCAGTATTTT. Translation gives CAASWGGNTDTQYF.

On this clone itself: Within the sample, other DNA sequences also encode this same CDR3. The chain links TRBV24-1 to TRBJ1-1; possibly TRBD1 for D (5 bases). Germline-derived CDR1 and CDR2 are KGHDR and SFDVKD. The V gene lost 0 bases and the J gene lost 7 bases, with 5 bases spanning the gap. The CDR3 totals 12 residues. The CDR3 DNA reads TGTGCCACCAGTGATTTGAGGGGTGAAGCTTTCTTT. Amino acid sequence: CATSDLRGEAFF.

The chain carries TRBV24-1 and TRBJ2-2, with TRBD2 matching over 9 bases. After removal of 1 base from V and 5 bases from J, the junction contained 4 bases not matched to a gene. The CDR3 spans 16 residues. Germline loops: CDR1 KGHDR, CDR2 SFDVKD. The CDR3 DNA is TGTGCCACCAGTGATTTACGGAGCGGGGGGACCGGGGAGCTGTTTTTT. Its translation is CATSDLRSGGTGELFF.

This CDR3 is CASSQDGGSGALDTQYF. CDR3 DNA sequence: TGCGCCAGCAGCCAAGACGGGGGTAGCGGGGCCCTGGATACGCAGTATTTT. The genes are TRBV4-1 and TRBJ2-3; 8 bases are shared with TRBD2. J gave up 6 bases and V 0 bases, and 11 bases lay outside the gene matches. Per the germline V gene, CDR1 is MGHRA and CDR2 is YSYEKL. This CDR3 has 17 amino acids.

The CDR3 DNA reads as TGTGCCAGCAGTTCCCAGGGATATAGCAATCAGCCCCAGCATTTT. Translating gives CASSSQGYSNQPQHF. The V gene is TRBV27, the J gene TRBJ1-5, with D possibly being TRBD1 (5 bases). CDR1 is MNHEY and CDR2 is SMNVEV in the germline V gene (reference sequence). V lost 4 bases and J 0 bases, leaving 10 bases between the germline ends. The CDR3 runs 15 residues.

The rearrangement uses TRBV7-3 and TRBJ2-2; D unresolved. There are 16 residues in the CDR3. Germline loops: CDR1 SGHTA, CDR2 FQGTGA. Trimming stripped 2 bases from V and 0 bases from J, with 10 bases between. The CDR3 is CASSLQVGANTGELFF. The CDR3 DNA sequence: TGTGCCAGCAGCTTACAAGTCGGTGCGAACACCGGGGAGCTGTTTTTT.

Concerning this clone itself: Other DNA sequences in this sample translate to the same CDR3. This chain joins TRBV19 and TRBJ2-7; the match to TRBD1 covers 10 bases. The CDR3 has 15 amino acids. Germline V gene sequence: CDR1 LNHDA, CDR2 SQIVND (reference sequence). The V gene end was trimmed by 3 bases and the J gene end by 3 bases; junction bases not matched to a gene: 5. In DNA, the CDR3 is TGTGCCAGTAGTATCTCGGGACAGGGGAGCTACGAGCAGTACTTC. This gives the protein CASSISGQGSYEQYF.

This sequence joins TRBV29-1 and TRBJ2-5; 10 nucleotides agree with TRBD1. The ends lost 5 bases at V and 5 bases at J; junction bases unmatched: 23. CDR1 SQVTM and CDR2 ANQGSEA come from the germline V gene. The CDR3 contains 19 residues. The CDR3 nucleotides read TGCAGCGTTCCGAAACTACTAACGCCGACAGGGGGCTTGTGGGAGACCCAGTACTTC. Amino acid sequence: CSVPKLLTPTGGLWETQYF.

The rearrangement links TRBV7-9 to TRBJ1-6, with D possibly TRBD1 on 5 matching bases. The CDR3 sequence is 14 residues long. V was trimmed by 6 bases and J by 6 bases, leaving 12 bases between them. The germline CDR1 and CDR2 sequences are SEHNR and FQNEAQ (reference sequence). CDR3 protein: CASRVGAANSPLHF. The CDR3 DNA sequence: TGTGCCAGCAGGGTAGGGGCCGCTAATTCACCCCTCCACTTT.

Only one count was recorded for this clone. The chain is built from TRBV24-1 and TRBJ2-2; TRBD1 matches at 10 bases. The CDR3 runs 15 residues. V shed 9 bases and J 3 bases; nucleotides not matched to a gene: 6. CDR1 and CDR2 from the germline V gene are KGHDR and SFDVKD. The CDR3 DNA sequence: TGTGCCACCGCACCGGGACAGGGGTACACCGGGGAGCTGTTTTTT. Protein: CATAPGQGYTGELFF.

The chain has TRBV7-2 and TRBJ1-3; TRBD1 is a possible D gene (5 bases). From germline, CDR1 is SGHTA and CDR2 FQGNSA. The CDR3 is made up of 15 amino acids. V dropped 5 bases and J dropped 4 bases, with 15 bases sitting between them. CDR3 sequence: CASSPAGGGGNTIYF. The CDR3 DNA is TGTGCCAGCAGCCCGGCCGGCGGGGGAGGAAACACCATATATTTT.

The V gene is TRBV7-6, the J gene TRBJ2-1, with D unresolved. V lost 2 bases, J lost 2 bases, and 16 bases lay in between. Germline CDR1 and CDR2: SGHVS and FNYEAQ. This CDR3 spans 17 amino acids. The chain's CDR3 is CASSLLMGLGTYNEQFF. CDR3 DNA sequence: TGTGCCAGCAGCTTATTAATGGGTCTGGGAACCTACAATGAGCAGTTCTTC.

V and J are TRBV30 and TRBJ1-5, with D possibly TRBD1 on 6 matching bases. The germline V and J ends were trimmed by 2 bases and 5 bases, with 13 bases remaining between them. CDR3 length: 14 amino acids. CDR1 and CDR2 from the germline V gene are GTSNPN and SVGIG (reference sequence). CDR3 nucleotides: TGTGCCTGGAGTTATAGGGGGGCCCATCAGCCCCAGCATTTT. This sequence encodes CAWSYRGAHQPQHF. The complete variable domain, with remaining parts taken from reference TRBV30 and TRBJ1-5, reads SQTIHQWPATLVQPVGSPLSLECTVEGTSNPNLYWYRQAAGRGLQLLFYSVGIGQISSEVPQNLSASRPQDRQFILSSKKLLLSDSGFYLCAWSYRGAHQPQHFGDGTRLSIL.

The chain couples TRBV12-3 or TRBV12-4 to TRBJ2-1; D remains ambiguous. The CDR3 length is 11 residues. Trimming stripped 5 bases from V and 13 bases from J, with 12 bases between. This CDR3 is CASSQRLPQFF. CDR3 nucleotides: TGTGCCAGCAGTCAAAGACTTCCACAGTTCTTC.

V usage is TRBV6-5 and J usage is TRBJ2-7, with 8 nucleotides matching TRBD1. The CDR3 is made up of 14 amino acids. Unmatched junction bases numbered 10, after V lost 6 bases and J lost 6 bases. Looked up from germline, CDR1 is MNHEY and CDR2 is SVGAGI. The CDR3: CASRGSPDRVEQYF. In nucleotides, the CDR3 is TGTGCCAGCAGAGGATCGCCGGACAGGGTCGAGCAGTACTTC.

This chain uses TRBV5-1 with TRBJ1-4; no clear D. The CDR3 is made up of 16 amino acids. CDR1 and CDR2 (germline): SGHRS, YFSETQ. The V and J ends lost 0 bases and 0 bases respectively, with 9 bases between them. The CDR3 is CASSLAPSATNEKLFF. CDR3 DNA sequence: TGCGCCAGCAGCTTGGCCCCGTCCGCAACTAATGAAAAACTGTTTTTT.

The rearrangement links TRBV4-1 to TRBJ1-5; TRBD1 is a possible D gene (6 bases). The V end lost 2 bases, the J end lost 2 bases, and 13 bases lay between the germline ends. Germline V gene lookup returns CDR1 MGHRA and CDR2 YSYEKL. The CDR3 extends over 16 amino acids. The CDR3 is CASSQPQGPRNQPQHF. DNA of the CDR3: TGCGCCAGCAGCCAACCCCAGGGGCCTCGCAATCAGCCCCAGCATTTT.

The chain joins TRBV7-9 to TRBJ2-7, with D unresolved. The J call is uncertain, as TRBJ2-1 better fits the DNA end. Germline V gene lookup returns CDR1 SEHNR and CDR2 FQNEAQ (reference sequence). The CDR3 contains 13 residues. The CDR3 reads CASSQTAYYEQFF. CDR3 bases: TGTGCCAGCAGCCAAACAGCTTACTACGAGCAGTTCTTC.